Listed below are T cell receptor beta chains from one sample, sequenced in a study of technical replicates of blood from a few donors. Method: immunoSEQ multiplex PCR; TCRdb's copy keeps in-frame clones and lacks some. The profile shows tens of thousands of clones, around 94% of them singletons. The sequenced sample consisted of T cells isolated from PBMCs. These receptors were taken from a human donor in good health. Both conserved end residues are part of each CDR3. D genes are given only for firm matches. Where a row states a size, it is once, few, many or the class of an expanded clone; other rows omit it.

clone_size: .
d_call: TRBD1
v_call: TRBV6-4
cdr3_length: 18
j_call: TRBJ1-5
cdr3_nt: TGTGCCAGCAGTGATCACGGGACAGGGATCAATAGCAATCAGCCCCAGCATTTT
cdr3_aa: CASSDHGTGINSNQPQHF

clone_size: .
d_call: .
v_call: TRBV29-1
cdr3_length: 13
j_call: TRBJ2-1
cdr3_nt: TGCAGCGTTCCCCAGTCGGGAGCCGGAATCCAGTTCTTC
cdr3_aa: CSVPQSGAGIQFF

clone_size: few
d_call: TRBD1
v_call: TRBV5-1
cdr3_length: 12
j_call: TRBJ1-1
cdr3_nt: TGCGCCAGCAGCCCAGGGGGCACTGAAGCTTTCTTT
cdr3_aa: CASSPGGTEAFF

clone_size: .
d_call: .
v_call: TRBV6-5
cdr3_length: 13
j_call: TRBJ1-1
cdr3_nt: TGTGCCAGCAGTTACTCACGAAGCGATGGAGCTTTCTTT
cdr3_aa: CASSYSRSDGAFF

clone_size: .
d_call: TRBD1
v_call: TRBV9
cdr3_length: 15
j_call: TRBJ2-7
cdr3_nt: TGTGCCAGCAGCGTCGGGACAGGGAGCTCCTACGAGCAGTACTTC
cdr3_aa: CASSVGTGSSYEQYF

clone_size: many
d_call: TRBD2
v_call: TRBV2
cdr3_length: 15
j_call: TRBJ2-2
cdr3_nt: TGTGCCAGCAGCATACTAGCGGGTCTTTCCGGGGAGCTGTTTTTT
cdr3_aa: CASSILAGLSGELFF

clone_size: .
d_call: TRBD2
v_call: TRBV7-9
cdr3_length: 17
j_call: TRBJ2-3
cdr3_nt: TGTGCCAGCAGCTACTCCACTAGCGTACGGATCACAGATACGCAGTATTTT
cdr3_aa: CASSYSTSVRITDTQYF

clone_size: .
d_call: .
v_call: TRBV7-8
cdr3_length: 13
j_call: TRBJ2-7
cdr3_nt: TGTGCCAGCAGCTTCTACGGGTCCTACGAGCAGTACTTC
cdr3_aa: CASSFYGSYEQYF

clone_size: .
d_call: .
v_call: TRBV6-5
cdr3_length: 14
j_call: TRBJ1-1
cdr3_nt: TGTGCCAGCAGTTACTCGGACAGTAACACTGAAGCTTTCTTT
cdr3_aa: CASSYSDSNTEAFF

clone_size: .
d_call: TRBD2
v_call: TRBV28
cdr3_length: 13
j_call: TRBJ2-7
cdr3_nt: TGTGCCAGCAGTTTGGGAGGGTACTACGAGCAGTACTTC
cdr3_aa: CASSLGGYYEQYF

clone_size: .
d_call: TRBD2
v_call: TRBV7-9
cdr3_length: 15
j_call: TRBJ2-1
cdr3_nt: TGTGCCAGCAGATCCGGGACTAGCTCCTACAATGAGCAGTTCTTC
cdr3_aa: CASRSGTSSYNEQFF

clone_size: once
d_call: .
v_call: TRBV4-1
cdr3_length: 15
j_call: TRBJ2-4
cdr3_nt: TGCGCCAGCAGCCAAGACGCGGCGGCCAAAAACATTCAGTACTTC
cdr3_aa: CASSQDAAAKNIQYF

clone_size: .
d_call: TRBD1
v_call: TRBV5-1
cdr3_length: 15
j_call: TRBJ1-5
cdr3_nt: TGCGCCAGCAGCTTGGAAGGGACAGTTAATCAGCCCCAGCATTTT
cdr3_aa: CASSLEGTVNQPQHF

clone_size: .
d_call: .
v_call: TRBV6-1
cdr3_length: 18
j_call: TRBJ2-3
cdr3_nt: TGTGCCAGCAGTGAAGAGTTAGGAGAGGGGGGGATCACAGATACGCAGTATTTT
cdr3_aa: CASSEELGEGGITDTQYF

clone_size: .
d_call: .
v_call: TRBV7-8
cdr3_length: 14
j_call: TRBJ2-4
cdr3_nt: TGTGCCAGCAGCTTAGAATCTAGGAAAAACATTCAGTACTTC
cdr3_aa: CASSLESRKNIQYF

clone_size: .
d_call: TRBD1
v_call: TRBV30
cdr3_length: 14
j_call: TRBJ1-5
cdr3_nt: TGTGCCTGGGTGGGACAGGGATTTGGTCAGCCCCAGCATTTT
cdr3_aa: CAWVGQGFGQPQHF

clone_size: .
d_call: .
v_call: TRBV2
cdr3_length: 13
j_call: TRBJ1-5
cdr3_nt: TGTGCCAGCAGCCGGACAGGCAATCAGCCCCAGCATTTT
cdr3_aa: CASSRTGNQPQHF

clone_size: .
d_call: TRBD1
v_call: TRBV7-9
cdr3_length: 14
j_call: TRBJ1-1
cdr3_nt: TGTGCCAGCAGCACAGGACAGGGCAACACTGAAGCTTTCTTT
cdr3_aa: CASSTGQGNTEAFF

clone_size: .
d_call: TRBD1
v_call: TRBV6-1
cdr3_length: 15
j_call: TRBJ1-5
cdr3_nt: TGTGCCAGCAGAGAAACAGGGGGCGGAACTCAGCCCCAGCATTTT
cdr3_aa: CASRETGGGTQPQHF

clone_size: .
d_call: .
v_call: TRBV19
cdr3_length: 14
j_call: TRBJ1-1
cdr3_nt: TGTGCCAGTTTTAGATACAGGGCGGGCACTGAAGCTTTCTTT
cdr3_aa: CASFRYRAGTEAFF

clone_size: .
d_call: .
v_call: TRBV12-2
cdr3_length: 17
j_call: TRBJ1-2
cdr3_nt: TGTGCAAGTCGCTTAGGGTGCGACGACAGGGAATGCAATGGCTACACCTTC
cdr3_aa: CASRLGCDDRECNGYTF

clone_size: .
d_call: TRBD1
v_call: TRBV5-1
cdr3_length: 12
j_call: TRBJ2-7
cdr3_nt: TGCGCCAGCTGGGACAGAGACTACGAGCAGTACTTC
cdr3_aa: CASWDRDYEQYF

clone_size: .
d_call: .
v_call: TRBV27
cdr3_length: 14
j_call: TRBJ1-1
cdr3_nt: TGTGCCAGCAGTTTAGGTTCGGCGGGCACTGAAGCTTTCTTT
cdr3_aa: CASSLGSAGTEAFF

clone_size: .
d_call: .
v_call: TRBV7-8
cdr3_length: 15
j_call: TRBJ2-1
cdr3_nt: TGTGCCAGCAGTTCAGGGGGAGGACCCTACAATGAGCAGTTCTTC
cdr3_aa: CASSSGGGPYNEQFF

clone_size: .
d_call: TRBD1
v_call: TRBV27
cdr3_length: 14
j_call: TRBJ2-1
cdr3_nt: TGTGCCAGCAGTTTCCTGGGACAGGGCAATGAGCAGTTCTTC
cdr3_aa: CASSFLGQGNEQFF

clone_size: .
d_call: .
v_call: TRBV7-9
cdr3_length: 14
j_call: TRBJ2-2
cdr3_nt: TGTGCCAGCAGTGCGCAGGGGAACACCGGGGAGCTGTTTTTT
cdr3_aa: CASSAQGNTGELFF

clone_size: .
d_call: TRBD2
v_call: TRBV27
cdr3_length: 17
j_call: TRBJ2-3
cdr3_nt: TGTGCCAGCAGTTCACCTGGAGCTAGCGGGACGACAGATACGCAGTATTTT
cdr3_aa: CASSSPGASGTTDTQYF

clone_size: .
d_call: .
v_call: TRBV2
cdr3_length: 18
j_call: TRBJ2-6
cdr3_nt: TGTGCCAGCAGTGAATCGAGAGCCTTGGGACTCGGGGCCAACGTCCTGACTTTC
cdr3_aa: CASSESRALGLGANVLTF

clone_size: .
d_call: .
v_call: TRBV6-6
cdr3_length: 14
j_call: TRBJ1-1
cdr3_nt: TGTGCCAGCAGTTACTCGACCAGGGACACTGAAGCTTTCTTT
cdr3_aa: CASSYSTRDTEAFF

clone_size: .
d_call: TRBD2
v_call: TRBV9
cdr3_length: 16
j_call: TRBJ2-2
cdr3_nt: TGTGCCAGCAGCGTACTTGTGCAGGGAGGGACCGGGGAGCTGTTTTTT
cdr3_aa: CASSVLVQGGTGELFF

clone_size: .
d_call: TRBD1
v_call: TRBV7-9
cdr3_length: 15
j_call: TRBJ2-5
cdr3_nt: TGTGCCAGCAGCCCCGGACAGGGAGCTAAGGAGACCCAGTACTTC
cdr3_aa: CASSPGQGAKETQYF

clone_size: .
d_call: .
v_call: TRBV28
cdr3_length: 15
j_call: TRBJ1-3
cdr3_nt: TGTGCCAGCAGTCCATTAGGCGGTGGGGGAAACACCATATATTTT
cdr3_aa: CASSPLGGGGNTIYF

clone_size: few
d_call: .
v_call: TRBV4-1
cdr3_length: 14
j_call: TRBJ1-1
cdr3_nt: TGCGCCAGCAGCCCCAGAGGAGTGAACACTGAAGCTTTCTTT
cdr3_aa: CASSPRGVNTEAFF

clone_size: .
d_call: .
v_call: TRBV5-5
cdr3_length: 13
j_call: TRBJ1-1
cdr3_nt: TGTGCCAGCAGCATCAATACAAACACTGAAGCTTTCTTT
cdr3_aa: CASSINTNTEAFF

clone_size: few
d_call: TRBD1
v_call: TRBV27
cdr3_length: 12
j_call: TRBJ2-3
cdr3_nt: TGTGCCAGCGGGCGACAGGGGTATACGCAGTATTTT
cdr3_aa: CASGRQGYTQYF

clone_size: few
d_call: .
v_call: TRBV19
cdr3_length: 16
j_call: TRBJ1-5
cdr3_nt: TGTGCCAGTACTCCACTGGGGGGGTTCAGCAATCAGCCCCAGCATTTT
cdr3_aa: CASTPLGGFSNQPQHF

clone_size: .
d_call: TRBD2
v_call: TRBV28
cdr3_length: 18
j_call: TRBJ2-5
cdr3_nt: TGTGCCAGCAGTTCCCCGGGACTAGCGGTCCAAAGAGGAGAGACCCAGTACTTC
cdr3_aa: CASSSPGLAVQRGETQYF

clone_size: .
d_call: .
v_call: TRBV5-1
cdr3_length: 15
j_call: TRBJ2-5
cdr3_nt: TGCGCCAGCAGCGCCGTAGGGGCGCATGAAGAGACCCAGTACTTC
cdr3_aa: CASSAVGAHEETQYF

clone_size: .
d_call: .
v_call: TRBV6-4
cdr3_length: 15
j_call: TRBJ2-3
cdr3_nt: TGTGCCAGCAGTGCTCGCGGGATCAGCACAGATACGCAGTATTTT
cdr3_aa: CASSARGISTDTQYF

clone_size: .
d_call: .
v_call: TRBV11-3
cdr3_length: 15
j_call: TRBJ1-5
cdr3_nt: TGTGCCAGCACCTCCCGGGGAGGGAGCAATCAGCCCCAGCATTTT
cdr3_aa: CASTSRGGSNQPQHF

clone_size: .
d_call: TRBD2
v_call: TRBV4-1
cdr3_length: 18
j_call: TRBJ2-3
cdr3_nt: TGCGCCAGCAGCCCCCGTAGCGGGGGGCCACAGTTCACAGATACGCAGTATTTT
cdr3_aa: CASSPRSGGPQFTDTQYF

clone_size: .
d_call: .
v_call: TRBV4-1
cdr3_length: 18
j_call: TRBJ2-7
cdr3_nt: TGCGCCAGCAGCCAACCCCATTCGTCCCCAGGCCATACCTACGAGCAGTACTTC
cdr3_aa: CASSQPHSSPGHTYEQYF

clone_size: .
d_call: .
v_call: TRBV4-1
cdr3_length: 14
j_call: TRBJ1-4
cdr3_nt: TGCGCCAGCAGCCAAGCAGGGGTGATTGAAAAACTGTTTTTT
cdr3_aa: CASSQAGVIEKLFF

clone_size: .
d_call: TRBD2
v_call: TRBV7-8
cdr3_length: 17
j_call: TRBJ2-1
cdr3_nt: TGTGCCAGCAGCGAGCTAGCGGGGGGCCCTCTACAGAATGAGCAGTTCTTC
cdr3_aa: CASSELAGGPLQNEQFF

clone_size: .
d_call: TRBD1
v_call: TRBV29-1
cdr3_length: 13
j_call: TRBJ1-1
cdr3_nt: TGCAGCGCGTACAGGGGAGCGGACACTGAAGCTTTCTTT
cdr3_aa: CSAYRGADTEAFF

clone_size: few
d_call: TRBD1
v_call: TRBV2
cdr3_length: 14
j_call: TRBJ1-5
cdr3_nt: TGTGCCAGCAGTTTCGGACAGGGAAATCAGCCCCAGCATTTT
cdr3_aa: CASSFGQGNQPQHF

clone_size: .
d_call: .
v_call: TRBV25-1
cdr3_length: 14
j_call: TRBJ1-3
cdr3_nt: TGTGCCAGCAACCAAGGGGTGGCTGGAAACACCATATATTTT
cdr3_aa: CASNQGVAGNTIYF

clone_size: .
d_call: TRBD1
v_call: TRBV27
cdr3_length: 18
j_call: TRBJ1-6
cdr3_nt: TGTGCCAGCAGTTTTACGTGGTACTCGGGGACAGATAATTCACCCCTCCACTTT
cdr3_aa: CASSFTWYSGTDNSPLHF

clone_size: .
d_call: .
v_call: TRBV29-1
cdr3_length: 13
j_call: TRBJ1-3
cdr3_nt: TGCAGCGTTGAAACCAGGGATGGAAACACCATATATTTT
cdr3_aa: CSVETRDGNTIYF